This T cell receptor beta chain was profiled in a study of a mutant IDH1 vaccine in newly diagnosed glioma. About the study: Before enrollment, patients got radiotherapy alone, temozolomide alone, or mostly the combination. Weeks 35 and 47 hosted visits V12 and V13, respectively.

Of note for this clone: Its antigen remains unknown.

The time point denotes: week 35, safety follow-up. In the vaccine, a single dose held 300 ug of the mutant IDH1 20-mer peptide, along with topical imiquimod. The donor cohort comprised cases of new WHO grade 3 or 4 IDH1-mutant, ATRX-lost astrocytoma. TCRdb's copy holds only in-frame clones and misses some; the assay was immunoSEQ multiplex PCR. In the table there are some 45,000 clones, about 83% of which are singletons. CDR3 length: 13 amino acids. Germline assignment: CDR1 SGDLS and CDR2 YYNGEE. V was shortened by 4 bases and J by 3 bases, with 10 bases between the two germline ends. This TCR was recovered from a woman aged 50 to 60 with glioma. Material: PBMCs, obtained from a glioma patient whose treatment included an IDH1 peptide vaccine. This chain connects TRBV9 to TRBJ1-2; no clear D gene. The CDR3 nucleotides read TGTGCCAGCAGCACGGGCGGGTACTATGGCTACACCTTC. Translating gives CASSTGGYYGYTF.